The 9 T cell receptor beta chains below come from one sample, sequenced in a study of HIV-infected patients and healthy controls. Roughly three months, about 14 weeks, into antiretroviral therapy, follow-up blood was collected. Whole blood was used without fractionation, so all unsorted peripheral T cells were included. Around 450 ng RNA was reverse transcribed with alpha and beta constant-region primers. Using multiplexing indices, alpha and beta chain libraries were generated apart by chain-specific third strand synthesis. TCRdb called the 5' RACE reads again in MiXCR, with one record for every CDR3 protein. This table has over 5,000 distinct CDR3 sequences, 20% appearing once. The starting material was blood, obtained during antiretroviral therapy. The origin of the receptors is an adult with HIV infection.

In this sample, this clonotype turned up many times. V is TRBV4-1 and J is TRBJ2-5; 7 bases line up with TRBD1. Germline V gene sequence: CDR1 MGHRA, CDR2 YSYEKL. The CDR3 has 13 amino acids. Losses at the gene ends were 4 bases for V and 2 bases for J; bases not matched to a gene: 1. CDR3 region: CASSPGGQETQYF. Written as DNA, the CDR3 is TGCGCCAGCAGCCCAGGGGGACAAGAGACCCAGTACTTC.

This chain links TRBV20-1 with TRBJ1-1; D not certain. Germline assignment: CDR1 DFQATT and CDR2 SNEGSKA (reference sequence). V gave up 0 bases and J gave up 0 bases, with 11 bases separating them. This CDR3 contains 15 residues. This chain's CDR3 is CSAREAGSMNTEAFF. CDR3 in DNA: TGCAGTGCTAGAGAAGCGGGCAGCATGAACACTGAAGCTTTCTTT.

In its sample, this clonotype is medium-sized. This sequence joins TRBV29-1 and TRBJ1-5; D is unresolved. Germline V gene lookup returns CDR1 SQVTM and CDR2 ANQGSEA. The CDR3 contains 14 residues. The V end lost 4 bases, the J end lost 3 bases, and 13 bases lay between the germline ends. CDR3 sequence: CSVGESQNNQPQHF. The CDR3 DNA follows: TGCAGCGTTGGGGAAAGTCAAAACAATCAGCCCCAGCATTTT.

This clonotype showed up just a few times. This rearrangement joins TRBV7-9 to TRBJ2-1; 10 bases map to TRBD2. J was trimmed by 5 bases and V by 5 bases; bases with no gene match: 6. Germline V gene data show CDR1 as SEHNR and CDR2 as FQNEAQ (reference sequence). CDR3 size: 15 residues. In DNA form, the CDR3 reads TGTGCCAGCAGCCCCTGGCTAGCGGGGGACAATGAGCAGTTCTTC. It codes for CASSPWLAGDNEQFF.

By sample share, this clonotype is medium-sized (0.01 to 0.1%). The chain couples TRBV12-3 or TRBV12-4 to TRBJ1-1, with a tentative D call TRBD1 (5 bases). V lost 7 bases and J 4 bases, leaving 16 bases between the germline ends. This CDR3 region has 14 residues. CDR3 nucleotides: TGTGCCAGCAACGGGGGTTTATCGGCCACTGAAGCTTTCTTT. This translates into CASNGGLSATEAFF.

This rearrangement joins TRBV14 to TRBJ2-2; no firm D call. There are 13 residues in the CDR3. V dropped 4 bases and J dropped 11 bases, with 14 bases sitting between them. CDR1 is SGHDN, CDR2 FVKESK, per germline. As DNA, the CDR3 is TGTGCCAGCAGCCTAATAAACACCTGTGAGCTGTTTTTT. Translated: CASSLINTCELFF.

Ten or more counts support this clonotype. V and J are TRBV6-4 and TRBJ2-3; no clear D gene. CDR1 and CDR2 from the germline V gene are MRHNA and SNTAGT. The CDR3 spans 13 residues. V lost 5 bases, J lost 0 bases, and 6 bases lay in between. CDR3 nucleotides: TGTGCCAGCAGTTCTGATAGCACAGATACGCAGTATTTT. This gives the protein CASSSDSTDTQYF.

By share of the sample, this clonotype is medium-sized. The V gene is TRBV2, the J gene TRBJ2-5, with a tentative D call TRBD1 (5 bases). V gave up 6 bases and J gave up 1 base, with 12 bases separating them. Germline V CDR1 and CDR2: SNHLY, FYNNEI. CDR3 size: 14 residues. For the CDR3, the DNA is TGTGCCAGCAGATCCGCGACAGTCCAAGAGACCCAGTACTTC. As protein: CASRSATVQETQYF.

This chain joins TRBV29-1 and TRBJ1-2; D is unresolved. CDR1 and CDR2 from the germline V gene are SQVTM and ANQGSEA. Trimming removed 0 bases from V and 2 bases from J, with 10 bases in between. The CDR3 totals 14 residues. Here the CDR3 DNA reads TGCAGCGTTGAAGATCTAGAGAAGAACTATGGCTACACCTTC. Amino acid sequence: CSVEDLEKNYGYTF.